Below are 27 T cell receptor beta chains sequenced from a single sample in a study of neoadjuvant anti-PD-1 for oral cavity cancer. Using immunoSEQ multiplex PCR, the repertoire was profiled, and TCRdb retains in-frame clones only, with some absent. The sample consists of tens of thousands of clones, approximately 27% of them appearing once. Documented time point: after neoadjuvant nivolumab, at surgical resection. Sequenced material: tumor tissue, taken after nivolumab (anti-PD-1) treatment. These TCRs come from a person between 35 and 79 years old with oral cavity squamous cell carcinoma.

The sample holds one count of this clone. V is TRBV18 and J is TRBJ2-7; TRBD1 aligns across 7 bases. The CDR3 has 17 residues. V shed 4 bases, J shed 0 bases, and the junction held 12 bases outside the gene matches. Germline CDR1 KGHSH, CDR2 LQKENI. The CDR3 DNA reads as TGTGCCAGCTCACTATACTCCCGGGACAGTACCTCCTACGAGCAGTACTTC. Its protein product is CASSLYSRDSTSYEQYF.

This clone was seen a few times. The chain uses TRBV6-1 and TRBJ1-2; D not certain. Trimming shortened V by 3 bases and J by 6 bases, and 8 bases separated the two germline ends. Germline V CDR1 and CDR2: MNHNS, SASEGT. The CDR3 is made up of 12 amino acids. The CDR3 DNA follows: TGTGCCAGCAGTGAGCACGGAGATGGCTACACCTTC. Its translation: CASSEHGDGYTF.

This clone was recorded a few times. The chain is built from TRBV7-9 and TRBJ2-7; a weak D match, TRBD2 (5 bases). Germline V gene lookup returns CDR1 SEHNR and CDR2 FQNEAQ (reference sequence). The ends were cut back, 4 bases at V and 5 bases at J, with 18 bases in the middle. The CDR3 has 15 amino acids. The CDR3 DNA reads TGTGCCAGCAGCTCCAACAGCCTGGGAGAGGACGAGCAGTACTTC. As protein: CASSSNSLGEDEQYF.

The V call is TRBV2, the J call TRBJ1-5; D is possibly TRBD1 (6 bases). CDR3 size: 14 residues. The germline V and J ends were trimmed by 4 bases and 2 bases, with 9 bases remaining between them. Germline CDR1 SNHLY, CDR2 FYNNEI. The CDR3 coding sequence is TGTGCCAGCAGTGCCAACAGGGGCAATCAGCCCCAGCATTTT. Translation gives CASSANRGNQPQHF.

The chain joins TRBV4-1 to TRBJ2-7; D remains unclear. The CDR3 length is 14 residues. V was pared by 3 bases and J by 6 bases, with 15 bases between. The germline V gene has CDR1 MGHRA and CDR2 YSYEKL. CDR3 protein: CASSHRQTSGEQYF. The CDR3, as DNA: TGCGCCAGCAGCCACCGACAAACCTCCGGCGAGCAGTACTTC.

This chain uses TRBV7-9 with TRBJ1-1; no firm D call. Trimming stripped 5 bases from V and 7 bases from J, with 8 bases between. The germline gives CDR1 SEHNR, CDR2 FQNEAQ (reference sequence). This CDR3 comprises 11 residues. The DNA of the CDR3 is TGTGCCAGCAGCCAGCTTCTTGAAGCTTTCTTT. This translates into CASSQLLEAFF.

This clone was detected ten times or more. The V call is TRBV4-1, the J call TRBJ2-1; TRBD2 agrees at 9 bases. The length of the CDR3 is 16 residues. Germline loops: CDR1 MGHRA, CDR2 YSYEKL. Unmatched junction bases numbered 9, after V lost 2 bases and J lost 7 bases. As DNA, the CDR3 is TGCGCCAGCAGCCAATTGGGCGGGGGGGCCAGGAATGAGCAGTTCTTC. As protein: CASSQLGGGARNEQFF.

The gene calls are TRBV28 and TRBJ2-5; D might be TRBD1 (6 bases). Trimming took 4 bases from V and 2 from J, leaving 11 bases between them. The germline CDR1 and CDR2 sequences are MDHEN and SYDVKM. CDR3 length equals 14 residues. The CDR3 sequence: CASSSGVLQETQYF. As DNA, the CDR3 is TGTGCCAGCAGTTCAGGGGTTCTACAAGAGACCCAGTACTTC.

This clone appeared a few times. The chain joins TRBV7-9 to TRBJ1-1; tentative D call: TRBD1 (5 bases). V was pared by 4 bases and J by 1 base, with 13 bases between. CDR1 is SEHNR and CDR2 is FQNEAQ in the germline V gene (reference sequence). The CDR3 length is 15 residues. CDR3 residues: CASSSGYLQNTEAFF. CDR3 coding DNA: TGTGCCAGCAGCTCAGGGTACCTCCAGAACACTGAAGCTTTCTTT.

This rearrangement joins TRBV11-3 to TRBJ2-6; D is uncertain. The CDR3 is made up of 15 amino acids. Germline V CDR1 and CDR2: SGHNT, YENEEA. The V and J ends lost 1 base and 0 bases respectively, with 4 bases between them. CDR3 region: CASSLGDSGANVLTF. CDR3 bases: TGTGCCAGCAGCTTAGGGGACTCTGGGGCCAACGTCCTGACTTTC.

This clone was detected a few times. The chain employs TRBV10-3 and TRBJ2-7; the D gene could be TRBD1 or TRBD2 (5 bases each). Germline CDR1 ENHRY, CDR2 SYGVKD. There are 13 residues in the CDR3. The germline V and J ends were trimmed by 6 bases and 0 bases, with 9 bases remaining between them. For the CDR3, the DNA is TGTGCCATCAGGGGGACGGACTCCTACGAGCAGTACTTC. It encodes CAIRGTDSYEQYF.

The chain joins TRBV29-1 to TRBJ2-3; D unresolved. Germline V gene sequence: CDR1 SQVTM, CDR2 ANQGSEA. Trimming left V 6 bases short and J 6 bases short, with 10 bases between. The CDR3 runs 11 residues. Written as DNA, the CDR3 is TGCAGCGTAGGCCCAAGGGATACGCAGTATTTT. Its translation: CSVGPRDTQYF.

V gene TRBV19 combines with J gene TRBJ2-1; no reliable D call. Germline-derived CDR1 and CDR2 are LNHDA and SQIVND (reference sequence). Trimming stripped 4 bases from V and 0 bases from J, with 10 bases between. This CDR3 has 15 amino acids. In DNA form, the CDR3 reads TGTGCCAGTAGTACCACAAAAAGCTCCTACAATGAGCAGTTCTTC. This translates into CASSTTKSSYNEQFF.

The sample holds a few counts of this clone. This sequence joins TRBV19 and TRBJ1-1; no clear D gene. The length of the CDR3 is 12 residues. Trimming removed 3 bases from V and 9 bases from J, with 11 bases in between. Germline V CDR1 and CDR2: LNHDA, SQIVND (reference sequence). CDR3 residues: CASSIWGEKAFF. The CDR3 region has the DNA TGTGCCAGTAGTATTTGGGGAGAAAAAGCTTTCTTT.

This clone was observed a few times. The chain employs TRBV4-1 and TRBJ1-1, with a possible D match to TRBD1 (5 bases). The CDR3 is made up of 16 amino acids. Per the germline V gene, CDR1 is MGHRA and CDR2 is YSYEKL. V lost 4 bases, J lost 5 bases, and 20 bases lay in between. The CDR3 sequence: CASSPTRGGGWTEAFF. CDR3 coding DNA: TGCGCCAGCAGCCCCACAAGGGGAGGTGGTTGGACTGAAGCTTTCTTT.

This clone was seen at least ten times. This chain joins TRBV7-3 and TRBJ2-1; 11 nucleotides line up with TRBD1. Germline assignment: CDR1 SGHTA and CDR2 FQGTGA. Trimming cost V 2 bases and J 6 bases; bases outside gene matches: 6. This CDR3 is 16 amino acids long. The CDR3 region is CASSLRGTGGRNEQFF. The CDR3 DNA is TGTGCCAGCAGCTTACGAGGGACAGGGGGTCGCAATGAGCAGTTCTTC.

Only a few counts were recorded for this clone. The CDR3 region is CASSLATGEQPQHF. CDR3 bases: TGCGCCAGCAGCTTGGCCACAGGGGAGCAGCCCCAGCATTTT. The chain recombines TRBV5-1 with TRBJ1-5, with TRBD1 identical over 7 bases. The V and J ends lost 0 bases and 7 bases, in that order; junction bases with no gene match: 4. The CDR3 spans 14 residues. CDR1 is SGHRS, CDR2 YFSETQ, per germline.

This clone has a count of ten or more. The chain combines TRBV18 with TRBJ1-2; 7 nucleotides agree with TRBD1. The CDR3 totals 16 residues. The trim removed 3 bases at V and 1 base at J, leaving 8 bases unmatched. Germline V gives CDR1 KGHSH, CDR2 LQKENI. The CDR3 region has the DNA TGTGCCAGCTCACCCGGGCAGGGGGGAATTAACTATGGCTACACCTTC. It specifies CASSPGQGGINYGYTF.

V and J are TRBV19 and TRBJ2-3; D is possibly TRBD2 (7 bases). Trimming left V 9 bases short and J 0 bases short, with 10 bases between. Looked up from germline, CDR1 is LNHDA and CDR2 is SQIVND (reference sequence). This CDR3 has 13 residues. This CDR3 reads CASRGASTDTQYF. The CDR3 nucleotides are TGTGCCAGCCGGGGGGCCAGCACAGATACGCAGTATTTT.

V usage is TRBV19 and J usage is TRBJ1-6; 10 nucleotides line up with TRBD1. CDR3 length equals 14 residues. With 6 bases clipped from V and 5 bases from J, the junction kept 1 base outside the gene matches. Germline CDR1 LNHDA, CDR2 SQIVND (reference sequence). The CDR3 loop is CASRGTGDNSPLHF. CDR3 sequence (DNA): TGTGCCAGTAGAGGGACAGGGGATAATTCACCCCTCCACTTT.

This clone was detected ten times or more. This chain joins TRBV15 and TRBJ2-7; D remains unclear. Trimming removed 0 bases from V and 2 bases from J, with 8 bases in between. The CDR3 loop spans 14 amino acids. Germline-derived CDR1 and CDR2 are LNHNV and YYDKDF (reference sequence). The CDR3, as DNA: TGTGCCACCAGCAGAGATCGTGGCCCCTACGAGCAGTACTTC. Protein: CATSRDRGPYEQYF.

The chain carries TRBV6-5 and TRBJ1-2, with D unresolved. Per the germline V gene, CDR1 is MNHEY and CDR2 is SVGAGI. Trimming took off 2 bases at V and 6 bases at J, with 10 bases between the two ends. The CDR3 spans 13 residues. This CDR3 reads CASSYDRAHGYTF. The CDR3 bases are TGTGCCAGCAGTTACGATAGGGCTCATGGCTACACCTTC.

The gene calls are TRBV18 and TRBJ2-7, with 12 bases matching TRBD2. The germline gives CDR1 KGHSH, CDR2 LQKENI. The V segment lost 5 bases and the J segment 0 bases; nucleotides outside the gene matches: 5. The CDR3 has 16 amino acids. The CDR3, as DNA: TGTGCCAGCTCAACTAGCGGGGGGCCCACCTCCTACGAGCAGTACTTC. It encodes CASSTSGGPTSYEQYF.

This clone has a handful of counts. V gene TRBV5-1 combines with J gene TRBJ2-3; 9 positions match TRBD2. CDR1 and CDR2 (germline): SGHRS, YFSETQ. The CDR3 runs 15 residues. Trimming cost V 6 bases and J 5 bases; bases outside gene matches: 10. CDR3 loop: CASTSAGGHGDTQYF. Written as DNA, the CDR3 is TGCGCCAGCACCTCGGCGGGGGGGCATGGAGATACGCAGTATTTT.

The chain combines TRBV29-1 with TRBJ2-7; 7 positions match TRBD2. The ends lost 6 bases at V and 3 bases at J; junction bases unmatched: 8. CDR3 size: 13 residues. Germline V gene data show CDR1 as SQVTM and CDR2 as ANQGSEA. The CDR3 spells CSVRTRSDYEQYF. In nucleotides, the CDR3 is TGCAGCGTAAGGACTAGATCTGACTACGAGCAGTACTTC.

The chain joins TRBV6-6 to TRBJ2-2; D might be TRBD1 or TRBD2, each matching 5 bases. Germline loops: CDR1 MNHNY, CDR2 SVGAGI (reference sequence). The CDR3 contains 15 residues. Between the trimmed V and J ends, which lost 5 bases and 4 bases, there was a span of 14 bases. The CDR3 loop is CASSNRGAGTGELFF. The DNA of the CDR3 is TGTGCCAGCAGTAACCGGGGCGCGGGCACCGGGGAGCTGTTTTTT.

This clone was seen more than once but under ten times. V gene TRBV18 combines with J gene TRBJ1-1; D not certain. Germline CDR1 KGHSH, CDR2 LQKENI. The CDR3 contains 13 residues. V dropped 7 bases and J dropped 1 base, with 10 bases sitting between them. CDR3 region: CASLADQNTEAFF. DNA for the CDR3: TGTGCCAGCTTAGCCGACCAGAACACTGAAGCTTTCTTT.